The T cell receptor beta chain under discussion was sequenced for a study of memory CD8 T cells in hepatitis C reinfection (dated by TCRdb to about 2017). A note on the overall study: Among the donors, a few cleared two back-to-back HCV infections on their own, whereas two got rid of a primary infection but ended up chronically infected after reinfection. Late or post reinfection samples were collected 12 to 24 weeks after reinfection was detected. In the reinfection study, participants who had resolved a prior HCV infection were followed every 3 months. The study tracked the TCR beta repertoire of virus-specific CD8 T cells longitudinally across an HCV reinfection episode in roughly 5 donors. Between 2009 and 2012, about five reinfection cases that had stored pre-reinfection samples were identified. HCV reinfection was defined by a positive HCV RNA test following two negative tests taken at least 60 days apart.

The protocol used for the library was the immunoSEQ multiplex PCR assay. Genomic DNA was pulled from the sorted cells, and the automated high-throughput method of Adaptive Biotechnologies was used to sequence the TCR beta V, D and J regions. A two-step, bias-controlled multiplex PCR was used to amplify CDR3 regions. Amplified TCR beta libraries were sequenced on an Illumina instrument. Per the source publication's procedure: Demultiplexed reads were processed to reduce amplification and sequencing bias, and CDR3 sequences were assigned to gene families using the IMGT database. Repertoire data were analyzed with ImmunoSEQ software version 2.0. Clonotype lists were filtered to remove out-of-frame sequences as well as sequences containing stop codons in the CDR3. Any clonotype with a frequency under 0.01% was left out, since that frequency corresponded to less than one cell. Richness was calculated by dividing observed richness by the number of input cells, and evenness was calculated by dividing Shannon entropy by the log of observed richness. Repertoire diversity and the similarity between time points were measured using Simpson diversity and Morisita-Horn overlap indices. Each clonotype was placed into one of four groups: dominant (>1%), sub-dominant (0.5-0.99%), low abundance (0.1-0.49%) or lowest abundance (<0.1%). A germline index was derived by subtracting total nucleotide additions from total CDR3 length and dividing the result by total CDR3 length. TCRdb took this table from immuneACCESS and kept in-frame rearrangements with V and J called. Such tables lack part of the clones; where checked against another copy, unresolved V genes explain under half of the gap, and the rest is unexplained. V and J calls and clone size follow that table, whereas D and trimming were derived from the DNA. The sample table records about 50,000 clones; roughly nine tenths of these occur just once. Clones ranked in the top ten supply roughly 0.7% of the sample.

CDR1 and CDR2 (MNHEY, SVGAGI) derive from the germline V gene. Including cysteine and phenylalanine, the CDR3 has 13 amino acids. Findings and caveats that apply to the study as a whole: Because the study included only four or five donors, definitive conclusions about public clonotypes linked to secondary clearance could not be reached.

As to this clone: Its antigen is unknown. The DNA is omitted, as the CDR3 cannot be located on it reliably, and the CDR3 follows TCRdb's listing.

The time point label corresponds to: late/post reinfection, 12 to 24 weeks after detection. The sorted cells were sequenced directly ex vivo, without any in vitro expansion ahead of TCR sequencing. Donors were people who inject drugs enrolled in the Montreal Acute Hepatitis C Cohort Study (HEPCO) in Canada. As controls, total naive CD8 T cells were sorted as viable CD3+ CD8+ CD45RO- cells from a couple of donors at all three reinfection time points. Before sorting, cryopreserved peripheral blood mononuclear cells were thawed and used as the source for purifying CD8 T cells. The MACS CD8+ T cell Isolation Kit was used to enrich CD8 T cells through negative selection. Cells were sorted on a BD FACSAria II sorter using FACSDiva software, and FlowJo was used for data analysis.

The sample was naive CD8+ T cells sorted from blood. The label giving this sample's cell subset or site can be read as: total naive CD8+CD45RO- T cells. The chain is assembled from TRBV6-5 and TRBJ1-2; TRBD1, the table's D call, lacks a check against the DNA. The sequence came from a man younger than 30 with hepatitis C virus infection. The CDR3 region has the sequence CASSSSTAYGYTF.